This T cell receptor beta chain was profiled in a study of T cell responses to AZD1222 COVID-19 vaccine. Study-level results: Regions 160-218 and 743-854 held dominance among vaccine-associated CD4 TCRs, which spanned spike. White British donors predominated, females outnumbered males, and clonal diversity was possibly underestimated. Baseline seropositives among AZD1222 recipients totaled only five or six. After the peak T cell response, and only then, were repertoires sampled.

Germline assignment: CDR1 LGHDT and CDR2 YNNKEL (reference sequence). After removal of 2 bases from V and 5 bases from J, the junction contained 5 bases not matched to a gene. The CDR3 runs 15 residues. This clone was detected once. What it binds is unknown. Here immunoSEQ multiplex PCR was the method, and the copy in TCRdb shows in-frame clones only, minus some. Of some 150,000 clones in the sample, around 86% are singletons; the top ten hold 4.1%. The V call is TRBV3-1 (or the pseudogene TRBV3-2), the J call TRBJ2-2, with 7 bases aligning to TRBD1. This sample comprised peripheral blood, obtained on day 0 of MenACWY control vaccination. The sequence came from an adult in good health. The CDR3 is CASSQRDSRTGELFF. The CDR3 nucleotides read TGTGCCAGCAGCCAACGGGACAGTCGGACCGGGGAGCTGTTTTTT.